This T cell receptor beta chain came from a study of blood T cell repertoires in COVID-19. Overall study: Spain, Italy and the United States supplied samples that represented acute and convalescent COVID-19. T cells, B-cell-depleted T cells, or PBMCs provided the cDNA or gDNA that served as material.

Methods used by the authors: Reference gene primer amplification in the assay estimated nucleated cell counts. The assay was immunoSEQ multiplex PCR, and TCRdb's table has in-frame clones only and misses some. V and J calls and clone size follow that table, whereas D and trimming were derived from the DNA. Among some 87,000 clones listed, approximately 89% were seen once. The TCR comes from a human donor in a cohort sampled during active COVID-19. The specimen was peripheral blood.

The CDR3 sequence is CATPPGTGTMNTEAFF. Written as DNA, the CDR3 is TGCGCCACCCCCCCCGGGACAGGGACCATGAACACTGAAGCTTTCTTT. V and J are TRBV10-1 and TRBJ1-1, with TRBD1 matching over 9 bases. Germline CDR1 WNHNN, CDR2 SYGVQD (reference sequence). This CDR3 contains 16 residues. Trimming removed 10 bases from V and 0 bases from J; junction bases left unmatched: 12.